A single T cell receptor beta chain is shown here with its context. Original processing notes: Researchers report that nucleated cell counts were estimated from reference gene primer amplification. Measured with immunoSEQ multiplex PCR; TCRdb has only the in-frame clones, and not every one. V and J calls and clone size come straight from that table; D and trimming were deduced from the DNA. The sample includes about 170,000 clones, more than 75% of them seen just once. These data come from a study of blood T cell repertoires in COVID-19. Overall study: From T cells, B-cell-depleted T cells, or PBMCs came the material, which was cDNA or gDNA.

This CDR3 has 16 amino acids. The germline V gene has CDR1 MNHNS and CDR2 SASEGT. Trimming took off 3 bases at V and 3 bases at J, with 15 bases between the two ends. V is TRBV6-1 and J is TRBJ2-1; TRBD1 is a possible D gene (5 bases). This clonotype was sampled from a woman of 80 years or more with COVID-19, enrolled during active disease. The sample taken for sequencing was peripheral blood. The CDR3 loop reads CASSDSTDHVYNEQFF. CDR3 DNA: TGTGCCAGCAGTGATTCGACAGATCATGTCTACAATGAGCAGTTCTTC.